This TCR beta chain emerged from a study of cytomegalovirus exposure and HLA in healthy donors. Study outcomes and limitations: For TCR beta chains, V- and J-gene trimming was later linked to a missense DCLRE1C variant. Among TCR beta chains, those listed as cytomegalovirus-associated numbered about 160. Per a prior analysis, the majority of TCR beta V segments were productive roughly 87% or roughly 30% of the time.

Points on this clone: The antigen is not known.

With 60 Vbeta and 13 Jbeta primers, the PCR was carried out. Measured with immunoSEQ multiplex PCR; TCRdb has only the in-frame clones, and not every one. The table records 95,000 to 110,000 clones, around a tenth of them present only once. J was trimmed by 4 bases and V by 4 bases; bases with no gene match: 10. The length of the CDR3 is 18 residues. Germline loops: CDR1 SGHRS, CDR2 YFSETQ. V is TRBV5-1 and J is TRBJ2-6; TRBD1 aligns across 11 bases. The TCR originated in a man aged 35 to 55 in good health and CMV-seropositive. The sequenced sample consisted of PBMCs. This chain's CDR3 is CASSTGTGGGTGANVLTF. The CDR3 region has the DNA TGCGCCAGCAGCACCGGGACAGGGGGTGGTACAGGGGCCAACGTCCTGACTTTC.